The 22 T cell receptor beta chains below all came from one sample that was sequenced in a study of patients and donors after allogeneic stem cell transplantation. TCRdb re-derived calls from the RT-PCR reads in MiXCR, one entry per CDR3 protein. The table lists fewer than 2,000 distinct CDR3 sequences, about 7.2% of them singletons. The specimen was blood, either unsorted or a sorted T cell fraction (not recorded which). The receptors come from a human donor who was either an allogeneic HSCT recipient or a stem cell or donor lymphocyte infusion donor (not recorded which). It is not recorded whose cells these are; they may come from a transplant donor.

The chain is built from TRBV7-9 and TRBJ2-7; 7 bases are a match to TRBD2. J gave up 0 bases and V 5 bases, and 7 bases lay outside the gene matches. Germline CDR1 and CDR2: SEHNR and FQNEAQ (reference sequence). The CDR3 has 15 amino acids. Here the CDR3 reads CASSVSGKSSYEQYF. The CDR3 DNA reads as TGTGCCAGCAGCGTCAGCGGGAAAAGCTCCTACGAGCAGTACTTC.

By proportion, this clonotype is medium-sized (0.01 to 0.1%). The genes are TRBV5-4 and TRBJ2-7, with D possibly matching TRBD2 (5 bases). Germline values: CDR1 SGHNT, CDR2 YYREEE (reference sequence). The CDR3 is made up of 13 amino acids. Trimming took off 2 bases at V and 2 bases at J, with 8 bases between the two ends. The CDR3 is CASSFLGAYEQYF. CDR3 sequence (DNA): TGTGCCAGCAGCTTTCTCGGGGCCTACGAGCAGTACTTC.

By share, this clonotype counts as large (0.1 to 1%). The chain is built from TRBV10-3 and TRBJ1-5; D perhaps matches TRBD1 (5 bases). There are 13 residues in the CDR3. Germline V gene data show CDR1 as ENHRY and CDR2 as SYGVKD. Trimming shortened V by 2 bases and J by 8 bases, and 10 bases separated the two germline ends. For the CDR3, the DNA is TGTGCCATCAGTGAGCCTGACAGTGAGCCCCAGCATTTT. Encoded protein: CAISEPDSEPQHF.

The rearrangement uses TRBV6-5 and TRBJ2-7; 9 bases agree with TRBD1. CDR3 length equals 15 residues. CDR1 is MNHEY, CDR2 SVGAGI, per germline. V gave up 4 bases and J gave up 4 bases; unmatched junction bases: 8. The CDR3 region has the DNA TGTGCCAGCAGTTCCCCCGGGACAGGGATTTACGAGCAGTACTTC. Translating it yields CASSSPGTGIYEQYF.

V is TRBV7-2 and J is TRBJ2-1; 7 positions match TRBD2. This CDR3 region has 14 residues. V lost 5 bases, J lost 8 bases, and 9 bases stayed unmatched. The germline V gene has CDR1 SGHTA and CDR2 FQGNSA. This chain's CDR3 is CASSTQRDWDEQFF. The CDR3 bases are TGTGCCAGCAGCACTCAGCGGGACTGGGATGAGCAGTTCTTC.

The rearrangement links TRBV18 to TRBJ2-5; weak D call: TRBD1 (6 bases). Trimming removed 4 bases from V and 1 base from J, with 16 bases in between. This CDR3 spans 16 amino acids. The germline V gene has CDR1 KGHSH and CDR2 LQKENI. CDR3 DNA: TGTGCCAGCTCACTAGGACAGTCCCTGGGCCAAGAGACCCAGTACTTC. Amino acid sequence: CASSLGQSLGQETQYF.

In this sample, this clonotype is large (0.1 to 1%). The rearrangement joins TRBV12-3 or TRBV12-4 to TRBJ1-1, with D unclear. This CDR3 is built from 14 residues. V was clipped by 3 bases and J by 3 bases, with 11 bases between them. The CDR3 nucleotides are TGTGCCAGCAGTTTCGATCCCGGGTACACTGAAGCTTTCTTT. The encoded protein is CASSFDPGYTEAFF.

This clonotype occurred a few times. J is TRBJ1-2 and V is TRBV24-1; D gene unclear. The V end was cut by 5 bases, the J end by 1 base, with 10 bases between. The CDR3 totals 14 residues. Germline CDR1 is KGHDR and CDR2 is SFDVKD. The CDR3 nucleotides read TGTGCCACCAGTGTTTACCGAATTAACTATGGCTACACCTTC. It specifies CATSVYRINYGYTF.

This clonotype ranks as large. This chain connects TRBV27 to TRBJ1-1; D ambiguous. Germline V gene sequence: CDR1 MNHEY, CDR2 SMNVEV (reference sequence). Trimming pared 3 bases from V and 6 bases from J, leaving 8 bases between. The CDR3 has 12 residues. The CDR3 nucleotides are TGTGCCAGCAGTTTCTATGGGGCTGAAGCTTTCTTT. The encoded protein is CASSFYGAEAFF.

In its sample, this clonotype ranks as medium-sized (0.01 to 0.1%). The rearrangement uses TRBV27 and TRBJ1-1; 7 nucleotides agree with TRBD1. The CDR3 spans 13 residues. The V segment lost 2 bases and the J segment 12 bases; nucleotides outside the gene matches: 9. Germline CDR1 is MNHEY and CDR2 is SMNVEV (reference sequence). The CDR3 DNA sequence: TGTGCCAGCAGTTTAGGGGACAGATTTGTATCTTTCTTT. Encoded protein: CASSLGDRFVSFF.

This clonotype is labeled as medium-sized. The genes are TRBV5-6 and TRBJ1-1, with D possibly TRBD1 on 5 matching bases. There are 16 residues in the CDR3. Per the germline V gene, CDR1 is SGHDT and CDR2 is YYEEEE. The V and J ends lost 1 base and 1 base respectively, with 14 bases between them. The CDR3 nucleotides read TGTGCCAGCAGCTTGCGTCTAGGACAAAGGAACACTGAAGCTTTCTTT. This sequence encodes CASSLRLGQRNTEAFF.

This clonotype was seen a handful of times. The CDR3 DNA follows: TGTGCCAGCGCCCAATCAAACCATGAGCAGTTCTTC. Translated, it gives CASAQSNHEQFF. The chain has TRBV11-2 and TRBJ2-1, with D hard to call. Germline V gene lookup returns CDR1 SGHAT and CDR2 FQNNGV. The V end lost 8 bases, the J end lost 8 bases, and 13 bases lay between the germline ends. The CDR3 contains 12 residues. Using reference TRBV11-2 and TRBJ2-1 for the parts outside the CDR3, the full variable domain is EAGVAQSPRYKIIEKRQSVAFWCNPISGHATLYWYQQILGQGPKLLIQFQNNGVVDDSQLPKDRFSAERLKGVDSTLKIQPAKLEDSAVYLCASAQSNHEQFFGPGTRLTVL.

This clonotype counts as large (0.1 to 1%). The chain joins TRBV11-3 to TRBJ2-5; weak D call: TRBD2 (5 bases). V gave up 5 bases and J gave up 4 bases, with 14 bases separating them. CDR3 length: 14 amino acids. Germline CDR1 SGHNT, CDR2 YENEEA. CDR3 in DNA: TGTGCCAGCAGCCTGATGGCCGCGGGAGAGACCCAGTACTTC. Protein product: CASSLMAAGETQYF.

This clonotype is medium-sized in the sample. This chain connects TRBV10-2 to TRBJ2-5, with D perhaps matching TRBD2 (5 bases). CDR3 length equals 13 residues. Germline V gene sequence: CDR1 WSHSY, CDR2 SAAADI. Trimming stripped 4 bases from V and 5 bases from J, with 11 bases between. The CDR3 sequence: CASSASSWETQYF. The CDR3 DNA is TGCGCCAGCAGTGCCTCTAGCTGGGAGACCCAGTACTTC.

The J gene is TRBJ2-3, the V gene TRBV5-5; D unclear. Trimming cost V 4 bases and J 2 bases, with 11 bases left between them. Germline loops: CDR1 SGHKS, CDR2 YYEKEE (reference sequence). There are 14 residues in the CDR3. The CDR3 nucleotides read TGTGCCAGCAGCCAACGGACGGCCACAGATACGCAGTATTTT. Protein: CASSQRTATDTQYF.

This clonotype has a handful of counts. The gene calls are TRBV7-9 and TRBJ2-6; 7 bases are a match to TRBD2. The CDR3 has 15 residues. CDR1 is SEHNR and CDR2 is FQNEAQ in the germline V gene (reference sequence). With 5 bases clipped from V and 3 bases from J, the junction kept 4 bases outside the gene matches. CDR3 coding DNA: TGTGCCAGCAGCGCAGGCGGGAGTGGGGCCAACGTCCTGACTTTC. This codes for CASSAGGSGANVLTF. The whole variable domain, filled in from reference TRBV7-9 and TRBJ2-6, reads DTGVSQNPRHKITKRGQNVTFRCDPISEHNRLYWYRQTLGQGPEFLTYFQNEAQLEKSRLLSDRFSAERPKGSFSTLEIQRTEQGDSAMYLCASSAGGSGANVLTFGAGSRLTVL.

V usage is TRBV7-2 and J usage is TRBJ2-2, with D tentatively TRBD2 (5 bases). The CDR3 totals 12 residues. The germline V and J ends were trimmed by 6 bases and 5 bases, with 7 bases remaining between them. Germline-derived CDR1 and CDR2 are SGHTA and FQGNSA. The CDR3 region is CASRSGTGELFF. The DNA of the CDR3 is TGTGCCAGCAGAAGCGGAACCGGGGAGCTGTTTTTT.

This clonotype appeared a few times. The V gene is TRBV7-9, the J gene TRBJ2-3, with unresolved D. V dropped 6 bases and J dropped 5 bases, with 12 bases sitting between them. The CDR3 is made up of 13 amino acids. Germline V gene lookup returns CDR1 SEHNR and CDR2 FQNEAQ (reference sequence). CDR3 sequence reads: CASRRDSVDTQYF. The DNA of the CDR3 is TGTGCCAGCAGACGTGACTCGGTAGATACGCAGTATTTT.

Comment on this clonotype: One end of the junction fails to match germline, which may point to a read error. The J gene is TRBJ1-6, the V gene TRBV2; D perhaps matches TRBD1 (5 bases). This CDR3 comprises 12 residues. The germline CDR1 and CDR2 sequences are SNHLY and FYNNEI. The CDR3 loop reads CGSSARGSPLHF. The CDR3 DNA reads as TGTGGCAGCAGTGCGAGGGGTTCACCCCTCCACTTT.

CDR3 DNA: TGTGCCAGCAGTTACCGCGACAGGGGAGGGTACGAGCAGTACTTC. Encoded protein: CASSYRDRGGYEQYF. The rearrangement uses TRBV6-5 and TRBJ2-7, with D maybe TRBD1 (8 bases). The germline V gene has CDR1 MNHEY and CDR2 SVGAGI. Trimming took 2 bases from V and 4 from J, leaving 15 bases between them. The CDR3 has 15 residues.

Relative to its sample, this clonotype is medium-sized. The chain carries TRBV10-3 and TRBJ2-7; D may correspond to TRBD1 or TRBD2 (5 bases each). The germline V gene has CDR1 ENHRY and CDR2 SYGVKD. CDR3 length equals 12 residues. V was clipped by 4 bases and J by 7 bases, with 11 bases between them. CDR3 coding DNA: TGTGCCATCAGTGGAGGAGAGGGGGAGCAGTACTTC. This translates into CAISGGEGEQYF.

CDR3 sequence: CASGQVVNTEAFF. The CDR3 coding sequence is TGTGCCAGCGGCCAGGTAGTGAACACTGAAGCTTTCTTT. V is TRBV12-3 or TRBV12-4 and J is TRBJ1-1; no reliable D call. Trimming took 8 bases from V and 0 from J, leaving 10 bases between them. The CDR3 runs 13 residues.